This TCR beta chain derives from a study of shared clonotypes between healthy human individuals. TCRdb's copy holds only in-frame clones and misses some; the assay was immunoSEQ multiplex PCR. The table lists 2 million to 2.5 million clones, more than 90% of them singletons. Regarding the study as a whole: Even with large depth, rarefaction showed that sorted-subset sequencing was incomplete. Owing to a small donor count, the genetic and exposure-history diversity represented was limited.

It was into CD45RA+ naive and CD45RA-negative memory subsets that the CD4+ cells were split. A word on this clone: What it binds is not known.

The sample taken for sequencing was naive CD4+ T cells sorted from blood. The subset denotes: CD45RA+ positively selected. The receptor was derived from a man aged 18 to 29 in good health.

The CDR3 DNA reads as TGTGCCAGCAGCGCGGGAGACACAGATACGCAGTATTTT. Protein sequence: CASSAGDTDTQYF. The V gene is TRBV11-2, the J gene TRBJ2-3; 7 nucleotides align to TRBD2. Germline values: CDR1 SGHAT, CDR2 FQNNGV. V lost 5 bases and J lost 2; bases outside the gene matches: 1. The CDR3 runs 13 residues.